This is a list of T cell receptor beta chains from one sample in a study of blood T cell repertoires in COVID-19. Sequencing used immunoSEQ multiplex PCR; TCRdb keeps in-frame clones, though not all of them. The sample consists of 55,000 to 80,000 clones, nearly 90% of them appearing once. Sequencing used peripheral blood. The source of these receptors is a man aged 50 to 59 with acute or convalescent COVID-19. Each CDR3 is given with its conserved first and last residue.

TRBV28	TRBJ1-1	CASSAGTVEAFF
TRBV7-2	TRBJ2-5	CASSLGPQETQYF
TRBV5-6	TRBJ2-7	CASSPTSAHEQYF
TRBV5-1	TRBJ2-3	CASSRRGAGGTDTQYF
TRBV10-3	TRBJ2-1	CAISPGGGGSEQFF
TRBV6-1	TRBJ2-7	CASSESGQAYEQYF
TRBV28	TRBJ1-6	CASSNGRGNSPLHF
TRBV7-9	TRBJ1-2	CASRPLIGPSGYTF
TRBV29-1	TRBJ2-7	CSVYRQGSYEQYF
TRBV5-6	TRBJ2-7	CASYRDRQYEQYF
TRBV4-1	TRBJ1-5	CASSQSVGQAGNQPQHF
TRBV6-5	TRBJ1-1	CASKQLYTEAFF
TRBV10-1	TRBJ2-2	CASSYYTGGTGELFF
TRBV6-5	TRBJ1-2	CASTRTGEGGGYTF
TRBV7-9	TRBJ2-7	CASTPGQGANEQYF
TRBV5-5	TRBJ2-7	CASSTPRQGSYEQYF
TRBV10-3	TRBJ1-4	CAISESAALATNEKLFF
TRBV6-5	TRBJ1-2	CASRPPGHNHGYTF
TRBV19	TRBJ2-6	CASSIDLYGTGVGANVLTF
TRBV19	TRBJ2-1	CASSRRGINNEQFF
TRBV15	TRBJ2-7	CATSRELAVSYEQYF
TRBV5-4	TRBJ1-1	CASSLKTAGTEAFF
TRBV2	TRBJ1-2	CASSVGQSINYGYTF
TRBV18	TRBJ2-1	CASSRDRGYNEQFF
TRBV9	TRBJ2-5	CASSVGGGKETQYF
TRBV28	TRBJ1-2	CASSPDRVYGYTF
TRBV6-5	TRBJ2-1	CASSQQGYEQFF
TRBV4-1	TRBJ1-1	CASQGEDTEAFF
TRBV9	TRBJ2-1	CASSAQILANEQFF
TRBV6-5	TRBJ1-2	CASRSSGRGSAGYTF
TRBV30	TRBJ1-4	CAWSVLGEKLFF
TRBV7-3	TRBJ1-6	CASSQLGSGSPLHF
TRBV28	TRBJ1-2	CASSLAGDRGYTF
TRBV11-2	TRBJ2-2	CASSLVMGRRTGELFF
TRBV5-1	TRBJ1-2	CASSFFPGQWGYTF
TRBV4-1	TRBJ2-5	CASSQETTGRQTQYF
TRBV5-1	TRBJ1-1	CASSLAAGAEAFF
TRBV27	TRBJ2-3	CASSLEGPTDTQYF
TRBV6-6	TRBJ1-5	CASSYSEINQPQHF
TRBV11-2	TRBJ2-7	CASSETGTVTYEQYF
TRBV19	TRBJ1-1	CASMKTGMTEAFF
TRBV24-1	TRBJ2-3	CATSQGADTQYF
TRBV2	TRBJ2-1	CASSLGQGSYNEQFF
TRBV28	TRBJ1-6	CASHGTVVFLHF
TRBV2	TRBJ2-3	CADRQGGTDTQYF
TRBV19	TRBJ2-5	CASSISYRVETQYF
TRBV5-5	TRBJ2-3	CASSFLGQSFTDTQYF
TRBV19	TRBJ1-5	CASSLHGTGGSQPQHF
TRBV27	TRBJ1-6	CASSFPGGVIYNSPLHF
TRBV10-1	TRBJ2-2	CASSDLVWGGLNTGELFF
TRBV11-2	TRBJ2-3	CASSLELAGGTDTQYF
TRBV20-1	TRBJ1-2	CSASNSNYGYTF
TRBV5-6	TRBJ1-1	CASRKSLVQAFEAFF